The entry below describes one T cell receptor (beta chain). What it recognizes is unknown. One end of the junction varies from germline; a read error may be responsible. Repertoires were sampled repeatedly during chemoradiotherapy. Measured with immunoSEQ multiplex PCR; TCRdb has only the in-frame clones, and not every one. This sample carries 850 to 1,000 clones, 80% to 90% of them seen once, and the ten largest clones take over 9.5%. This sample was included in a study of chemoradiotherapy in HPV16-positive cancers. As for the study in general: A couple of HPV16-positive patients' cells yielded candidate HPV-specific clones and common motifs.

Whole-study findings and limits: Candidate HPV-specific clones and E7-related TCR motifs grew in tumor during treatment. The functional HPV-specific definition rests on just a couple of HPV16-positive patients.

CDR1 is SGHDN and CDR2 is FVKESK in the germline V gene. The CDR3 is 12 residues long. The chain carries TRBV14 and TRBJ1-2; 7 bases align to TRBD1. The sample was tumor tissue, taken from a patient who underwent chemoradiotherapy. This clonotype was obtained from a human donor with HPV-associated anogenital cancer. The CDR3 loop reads CVSSHDRVFLTF. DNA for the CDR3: TGTGTCAGCAGCCACGACAGGGTGTTCCTCACCTTC.